One TCR beta chain is described in this entry. Its specificity is unknown. This CDR3 region has 14 residues. In germline, CDR1 is SGHAT, CDR2 FQNNGV. V was shortened by 5 bases and J by 5 bases, with 15 bases between the two germline ends. The sample originates from a study of T cell repertoires in cytomegalovirus infection. Study at large: The authors used CMV epitopes that were HLA-C-restricted (recently identified) and HLA-B-restricted (well studied). In public TCR beta signatures, there were indications of both CMV infection and matching HLA type. Study-wide results and limits: HLA-C-restricted CMV clonotypes gave the most frequent clonotype in two of eight donors.

TCRdb called the reads again in MiXCR, with one record for every CDR3 protein. The repertoire holds 570,000 or so distinct CDR3 sequences, with 40% as singletons. The source is a human donor in good health (CMV status not recorded). Some clones in this sample may be carry-over from other donors' samples. V and J are TRBV11-2 and TRBJ2-5; D may be TRBD2 (6 bases). The sample was cultured PBMCs, taken from culture after CMV antigen stimulation. CDR3 protein: CASSPGLSGETQYF. DNA for the CDR3: TGTGCCAGCAGCCCCGGACTATCCGGGGAGACCCAGTACTTC.